This TCR beta chain derives from a study of T cell responses to AZD1222 COVID-19 vaccine. Study-level results: Seropositive at baseline were only six AZD1222 recipients. Donors, mostly white British, included more females; clonal diversity was possibly underestimated.

This CDR3 is 15 amino acids long. Trimming removed 2 bases at V and 0 bases at J, with 11 bases between. Germline V gives CDR1 MNHEY, CDR2 SMNVEV (reference sequence). A remark on this clone: Antigen: not known.

TCRdb's copy holds only in-frame clones and misses some; the assay was immunoSEQ multiplex PCR. The sample lists around 150,000 clones; about 92% were seen once. The receptor was derived from an adult who received the AZD1222 COVID-19 vaccine. The chain combines TRBV27 with TRBJ2-7; D is unresolved. Sequencing was performed on peripheral blood, taken 28 days after the second AZD1222 dose. CDR3 sequence reads: CASSLIGVNSYEQYF. The CDR3 region has the DNA TGTGCCAGCAGTTTAATAGGAGTGAACTCCTACGAGCAGTACTTC.